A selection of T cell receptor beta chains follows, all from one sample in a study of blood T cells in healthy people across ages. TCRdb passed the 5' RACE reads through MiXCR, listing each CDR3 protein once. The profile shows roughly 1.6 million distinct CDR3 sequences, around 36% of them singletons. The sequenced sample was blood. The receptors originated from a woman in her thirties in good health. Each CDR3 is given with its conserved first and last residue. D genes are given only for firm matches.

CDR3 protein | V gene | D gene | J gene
CATSRVPMAADEKLFF | TRBV15 | . | TRBJ1-4
CATSGQTSSYNEQFF | TRBV24-1 | . | TRBJ2-1
CASSVGQFGTYEQYF | TRBV9 | . | TRBJ2-7
CASSQDAGTATDTQYF | TRBV4-1 | TRBD1 | TRBJ2-3
CASNQDRPENFTF | TRBV4-1 | . | TRBJ1-2
CASSRALTEETQYF | TRBV7-8 | . | TRBJ2-5
CAITSGTSGREQYF | TRBV28 | TRBD2 | .
CASSDSKHEQYF | TRBV6-4 | . | TRBJ2-7
CASSFSRLLNTEAFF | TRBV7-4 | . | TRBJ1-1
CASSPRGQLQETRYF | TRBV18 | . | TRBJ2-5
CASRPGQPSTEAFF | TRBV6-5 | . | TRBJ1-1
CSARDTRGVNEQFF | TRBV20-1 | . | TRBJ2-1